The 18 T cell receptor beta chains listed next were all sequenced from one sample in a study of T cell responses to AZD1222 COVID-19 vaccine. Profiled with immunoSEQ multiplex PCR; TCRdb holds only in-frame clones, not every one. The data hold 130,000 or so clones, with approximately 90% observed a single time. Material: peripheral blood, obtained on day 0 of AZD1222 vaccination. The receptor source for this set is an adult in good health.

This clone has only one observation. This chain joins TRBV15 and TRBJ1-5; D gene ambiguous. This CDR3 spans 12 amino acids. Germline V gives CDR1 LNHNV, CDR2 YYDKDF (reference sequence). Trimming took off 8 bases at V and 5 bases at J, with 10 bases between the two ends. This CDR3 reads CATSSVHQPQHF. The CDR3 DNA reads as TGTGCCACCTCTTCGGTCCATCAGCCCCAGCATTTT.

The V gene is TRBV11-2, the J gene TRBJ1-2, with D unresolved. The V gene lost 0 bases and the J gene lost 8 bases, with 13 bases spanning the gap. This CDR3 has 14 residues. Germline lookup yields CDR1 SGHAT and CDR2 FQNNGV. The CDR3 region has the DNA TGTGCCAGCAGCTTAGAGACGGGTTTTGGAGGCTACACCTTC. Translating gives CASSLETGFGGYTF.

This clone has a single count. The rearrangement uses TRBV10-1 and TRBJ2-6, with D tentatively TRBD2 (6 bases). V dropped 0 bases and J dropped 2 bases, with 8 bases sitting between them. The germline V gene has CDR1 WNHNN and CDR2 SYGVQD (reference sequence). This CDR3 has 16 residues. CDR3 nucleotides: TGCGCCAGCAGTGAGTCGGGGGGTCCTGGGGCCAACGTCCTGACTTTC. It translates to CASSESGGPGANVLTF.

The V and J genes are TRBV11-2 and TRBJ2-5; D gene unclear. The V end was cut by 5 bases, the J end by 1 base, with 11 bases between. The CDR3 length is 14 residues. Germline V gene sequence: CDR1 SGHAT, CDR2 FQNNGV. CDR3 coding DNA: TGTGCCAGCAGCCCTCGGGTAGCCCAAGAGACCCAGTACTTC. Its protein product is CASSPRVAQETQYF.

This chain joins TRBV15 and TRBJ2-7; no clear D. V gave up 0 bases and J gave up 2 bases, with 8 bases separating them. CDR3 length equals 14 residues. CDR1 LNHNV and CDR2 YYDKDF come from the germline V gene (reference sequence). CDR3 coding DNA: TGTGCCACCAGCAGAGATGTAGGAGCCTACGAGCAGTACTTC. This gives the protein CATSRDVGAYEQYF.

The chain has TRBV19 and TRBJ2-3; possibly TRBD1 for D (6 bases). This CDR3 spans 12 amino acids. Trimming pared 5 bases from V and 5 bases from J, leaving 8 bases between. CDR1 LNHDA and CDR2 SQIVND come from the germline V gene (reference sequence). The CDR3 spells CASSPRGDTQYF. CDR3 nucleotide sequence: TGTGCCAGTAGTCCCAGGGGAGATACGCAGTATTTT.

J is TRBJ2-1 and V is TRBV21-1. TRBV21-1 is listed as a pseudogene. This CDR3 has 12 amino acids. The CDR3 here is CASSKDYNEQFF. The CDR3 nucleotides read TGTGCCAGCAGCAAAGACTACAATGAGCAGTTCTTC.

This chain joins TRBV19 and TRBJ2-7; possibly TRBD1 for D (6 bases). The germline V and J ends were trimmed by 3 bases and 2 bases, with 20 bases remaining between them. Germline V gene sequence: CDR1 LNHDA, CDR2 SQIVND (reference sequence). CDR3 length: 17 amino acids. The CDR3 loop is CASSIYLSVDRPYEQYF. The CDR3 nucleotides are TGTGCCAGTAGTATCTATCTATCTGTGGACAGACCCTACGAGCAGTACTTC. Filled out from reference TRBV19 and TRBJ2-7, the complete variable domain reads DGGITQSPKYLFRKEGQNVTLSCEQNLNHDAMYWYRQDPGQGLRLIYYSQIVNDFQKGDIAEGYSVSREKKESFPLTVTSAQKNPTAFYLCASSIYLSVDRPYEQYFGPGTRLTVT.

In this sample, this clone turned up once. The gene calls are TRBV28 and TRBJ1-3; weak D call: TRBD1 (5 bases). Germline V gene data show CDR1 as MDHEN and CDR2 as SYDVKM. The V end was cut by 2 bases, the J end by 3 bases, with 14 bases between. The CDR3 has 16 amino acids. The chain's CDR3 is CASSLMAGSGGNTIYF. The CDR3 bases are TGTGCCAGCAGTTTAATGGCAGGGTCAGGTGGAAACACCATATATTTT.

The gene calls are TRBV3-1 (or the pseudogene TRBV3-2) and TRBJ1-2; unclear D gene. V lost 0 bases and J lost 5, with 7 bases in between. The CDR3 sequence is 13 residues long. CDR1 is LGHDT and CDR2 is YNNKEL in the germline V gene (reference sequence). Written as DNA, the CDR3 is TGTGCCAGCAGCCAAGATCACAGTTATGGCTACACCTTC. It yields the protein CASSQDHSYGYTF.

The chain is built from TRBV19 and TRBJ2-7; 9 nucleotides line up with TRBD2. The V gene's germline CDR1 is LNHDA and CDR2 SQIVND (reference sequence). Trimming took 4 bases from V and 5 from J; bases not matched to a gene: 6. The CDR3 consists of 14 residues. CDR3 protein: CASSSGGAQDEQYF. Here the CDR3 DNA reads TGTGCCAGTAGTAGCGGGGGGGCTCAGGACGAGCAGTACTTC.

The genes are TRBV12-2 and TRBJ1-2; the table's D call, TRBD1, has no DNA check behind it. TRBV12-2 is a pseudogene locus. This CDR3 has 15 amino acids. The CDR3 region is CASRISWGQPYGYTF. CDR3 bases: TGTGCAAGTCGCATTAGTTGGGGACAGCCCTATGGCTACACCTTC.

The CDR3 DNA is TGTGCCATCAGTGAGTCGGGTAGGGGAACTAATGAAAAACTGTTTTTT. This translates into CAISESGRGTNEKLFF. V gene TRBV10-3 combines with J gene TRBJ1-4, with D possibly being TRBD1 (5 bases). This CDR3 comprises 16 residues. The germline CDR1 and CDR2 sequences are ENHRY and SYGVKD. The V gene lost 0 bases and the J gene lost 1 base, with 9 bases spanning the gap.

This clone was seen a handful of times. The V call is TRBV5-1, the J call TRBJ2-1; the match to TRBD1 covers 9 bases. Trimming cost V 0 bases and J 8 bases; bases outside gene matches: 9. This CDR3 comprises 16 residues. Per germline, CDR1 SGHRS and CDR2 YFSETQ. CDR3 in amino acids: CASSLVGDRVFDEQFF. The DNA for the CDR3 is TGCGCCAGCAGCTTGGTGGGGGACAGGGTGTTCGATGAGCAGTTCTTC.

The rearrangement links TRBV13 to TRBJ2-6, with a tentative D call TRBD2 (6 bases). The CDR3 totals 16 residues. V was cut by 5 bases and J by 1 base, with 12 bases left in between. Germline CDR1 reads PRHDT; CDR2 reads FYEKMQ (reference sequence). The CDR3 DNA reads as TGTGCCAGCAGCCAAACGGGACTTTCTGGGGCCAACGTCCTGACTTTC. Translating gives CASSQTGLSGANVLTF.

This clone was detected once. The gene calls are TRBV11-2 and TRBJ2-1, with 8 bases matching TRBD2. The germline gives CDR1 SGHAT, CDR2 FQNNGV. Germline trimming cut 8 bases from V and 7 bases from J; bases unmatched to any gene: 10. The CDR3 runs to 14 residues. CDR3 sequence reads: CASVRGGGYNEQFF. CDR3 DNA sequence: TGTGCCAGCGTTCGTGGCGGGGGGTATAATGAGCAGTTCTTC.

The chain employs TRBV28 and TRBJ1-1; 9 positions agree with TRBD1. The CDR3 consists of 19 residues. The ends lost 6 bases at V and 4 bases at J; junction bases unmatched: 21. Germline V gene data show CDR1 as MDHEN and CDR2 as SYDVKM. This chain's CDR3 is CASSYPLQLQGAVTTEAFF. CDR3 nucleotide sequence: TGTGCCAGCAGCTACCCGCTCCAATTACAGGGGGCGGTGACCACTGAAGCTTTCTTT.

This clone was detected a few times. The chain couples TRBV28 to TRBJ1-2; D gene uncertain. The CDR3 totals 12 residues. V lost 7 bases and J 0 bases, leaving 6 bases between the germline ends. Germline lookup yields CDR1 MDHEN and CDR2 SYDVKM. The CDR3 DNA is TGTGCCAGCACAGGAGCTAACTATGGCTACACCTTC. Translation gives CASTGANYGYTF.